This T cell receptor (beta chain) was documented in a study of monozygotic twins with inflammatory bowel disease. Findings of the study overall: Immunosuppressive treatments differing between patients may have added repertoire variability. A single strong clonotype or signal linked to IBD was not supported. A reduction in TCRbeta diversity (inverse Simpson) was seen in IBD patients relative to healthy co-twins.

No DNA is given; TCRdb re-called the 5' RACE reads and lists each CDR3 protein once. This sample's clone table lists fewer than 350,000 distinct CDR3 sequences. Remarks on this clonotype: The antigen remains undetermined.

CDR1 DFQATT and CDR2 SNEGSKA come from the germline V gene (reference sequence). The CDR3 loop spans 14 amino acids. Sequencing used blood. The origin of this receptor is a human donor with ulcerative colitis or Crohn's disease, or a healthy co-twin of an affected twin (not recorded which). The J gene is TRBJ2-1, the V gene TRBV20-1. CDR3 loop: CSARGLRIYNEQFF.